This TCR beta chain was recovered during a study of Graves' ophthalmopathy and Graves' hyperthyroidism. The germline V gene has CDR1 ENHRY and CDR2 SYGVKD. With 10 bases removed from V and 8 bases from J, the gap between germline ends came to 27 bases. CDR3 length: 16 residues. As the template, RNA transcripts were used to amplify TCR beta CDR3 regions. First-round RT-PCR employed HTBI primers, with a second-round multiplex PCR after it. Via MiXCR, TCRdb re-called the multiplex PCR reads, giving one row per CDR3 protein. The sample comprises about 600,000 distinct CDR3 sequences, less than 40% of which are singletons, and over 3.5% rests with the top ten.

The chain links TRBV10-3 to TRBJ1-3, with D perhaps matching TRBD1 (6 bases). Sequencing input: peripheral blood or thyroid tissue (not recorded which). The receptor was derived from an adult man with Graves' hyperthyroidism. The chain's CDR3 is CASVQPGDSAGDTIYF. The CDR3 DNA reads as TGTGCCAGCGTACAACCGGGCGATAGCGCAGGGGACACCATATATTTT.